This TCR beta chain was sequenced in a study of T cells in Graves' hyperthyroidism and ophthalmopathy. Amplification of TCR beta CDR3 regions was performed using RNA transcripts as template. HTBI primers were the set used in a first-round RT-PCR of the TCR CDR3. Using its own MiXCR run on the multiplex PCR reads, TCRdb lists one record per CDR3 protein. The sample lists 330,000 or so distinct CDR3 sequences, over 15% occurring once. Germline-derived CDR1 and CDR2 are MNHEY and SVGAGI. Trimming left V 4 bases short and J 0 bases short, with 4 bases between. CDR3 length: 13 amino acids. This clonotype was seen ten or more times.

Sequenced sample: blood. The chain recombines TRBV6-5 with TRBJ1-5; D unclear. The sequence was collected from a woman aged 35 to 49 with Graves' ophthalmopathy. In DNA form, the CDR3 reads TGTGCCAGCAGTTCAAATAGCAATCAGCCCCAGCATTTT. Its protein is CASSSNSNQPQHF.